Listed below are T cell receptor beta chains from one sample, sequenced in a study of T cell changes during pregnancy in multiple sclerosis. TCRdb's copy holds only in-frame clones and misses some; the assay was immunoSEQ multiplex PCR. The table records tens of thousands of clones, 85% to 90% of them present only once. The starting material was CD8+ T cells from peripheral blood mononuclear cells, obtained after pregnancy. The receptors were sampled from a female donor with multiple sclerosis, enrolled in a pregnancy study. The conserved cysteine and the conserved F or W are not part of the CDR3 here.

v_gene	j_gene	CDR3aa
TRBV5-8	TRBJ1-1	ASSLSGDDRAF
TRBV5-5	TRBJ2-1	ASSLGLGGLNEQF
TRBV2	TRBJ2-7	ASPGLASSYEQY
TRBV19	TRBJ2-7	ASSIGQVHYEQY
TRBV7-6	TRBJ2-3	ASSQAGGPRDTQY
TRBV27	TRBJ1-4	ASARDRVDELEKLF
TRBV5-1	TRBJ1-1	ASSLDRGLTEAF
TRBV6-6	TRBJ1-2	ASSQGQAVLIDGYT
TRBV11-2	TRBJ1-2	ASSFTPGTGTRPYGYT
TRBV5-4	TRBJ1-1	ASSFGANTEAF
TRBV5-1	TRBJ2-2	ASNQVQGGTGELF
TRBV29-1	TRBJ1-2	SVGPTGDYGYT
TRBV6-4	.	ASRLAGAEQY
TRBV7-2	TRBJ2-2	ASSLAGAYTGELF
TRBV5-4	TRBJ2-3	ASSLVGQGATDTQY
TRBV30	TRBJ1-1	AWSEGQGGEAF
TRBV18	TRBJ2-7	ASSPGGGGEQY
TRBV7-9	TRBJ2-7	ASSLARDSRAYEQY
TRBV29-1	TRBJ2-3	SVEGLLSGTDTQY
TRBV4-3	TRBJ2-1	ASSQERGLSYNEQF
TRBV7-3	TRBJ2-3	ASSFAGGRDTQY
TRBV18	TRBJ2-7	ASSLTQAGDLYEQY
TRBV6-4	TRBJ1-2	ASSEPGTGNGYT
TRBV6-6	TRBJ2-1	ASSLGQESYNEQF
TRBV19	TRBJ1-4	ASNPFGRSNEKLF
TRBV30	TRBJ2-7	AGYTDSRLEQY
TRBV9	TRBJ1-1	ASSARGTPAVENTEAF
TRBV9	TRBJ2-2	ASSELISANTGELF
TRBV29-1	TRBJ2-1	SGGGGEQF
TRBV25-1	TRBJ2-3	ASSEFSLTDTQY
TRBV19	TRBJ1-2	ASSISGGNYGYT
TRBV5-1	TRBJ1-1	ASSLATGQMNTEAF
TRBV5-6	TRBJ2-1	ASSWWRGANEQF
TRBV5-1	TRBJ2-3	ASSLADSSLSDTQY
TRBV11-2	TRBJ2-1	ASSLGGDNEQF
TRBV11-2	TRBJ2-7	ASSLVDAGGSYEQY
TRBV27	TRBJ2-1	ASRLGAAGSYNEQF
TRBV19	TRBJ1-4	ASSIPGATNEKLF
TRBV27	TRBJ2-5	ASSLTRSGYQY
TRBV7-9	TRBJ1-5	ASSLGSGNQPQH
TRBV13	TRBJ2-5	ASSSHTGGRQETQY
TRBV9	TRBJ1-1	ASSVQALNTEAF
TRBV6-5	TRBJ2-7	ASSLMVAGTYEQY